A selection of T cell receptor beta chains follows, all from one sample in a study of shared clonotypes between healthy human individuals. TCRdb keeps only in-frame clones here, not all; method: immunoSEQ multiplex PCR. The sample lists 660,000 or so clones; approximately 96% were seen once. Specimen: naive CD8+ T cells sorted from blood. The receptors originated from a woman younger than 45 in good health. CDR3s include the opening cysteine and the closing phenylalanine or tryptophan. Fields, in order: clone size, D gene, J gene, V gene, CDR3 length, CDR3 protein, CDR3 DNA. The D gene is left open where the match is weak. The listing skips clone size in some rows; elsewhere it reads once, few, many or a size class.

clone_size: .
d_call: .
j_call: TRBJ2-2
v_call: TRBV5-1
cdr3_length: 16
cdr3_aa: CASSHDYSLFAGELFF
cdr3_nt: TGCGCCAGCAGCCACGACTACTCCCTTTTCGCCGGGGAGCTGTTTTTT

clone_size: .
d_call: .
j_call: TRBJ2-1
v_call: TRBV6-5
cdr3_length: 13
cdr3_aa: CASSYSMNNEQFF
cdr3_nt: TGTGCCAGCAGTTACTCGATGAACAATGAGCAGTTCTTC

clone_size: .
d_call: .
j_call: TRBJ2-1
v_call: TRBV5-6
cdr3_length: 13
cdr3_aa: CASSSWTDNEQFF
cdr3_nt: TGTGCCAGCAGCTCCTGGACAGACAATGAGCAGTTCTTC

clone_size: .
d_call: .
j_call: TRBJ2-7
v_call: TRBV27
cdr3_length: 14
cdr3_aa: CASSFLGSSYEQYF
cdr3_nt: TGTGCCAGCAGTTTTCTGGGCAGCTCCTACGAGCAGTACTTC

clone_size: .
d_call: .
j_call: TRBJ1-5
v_call: TRBV27
cdr3_length: 14
cdr3_aa: CASSLRQGNQPQHF
cdr3_nt: TGTGCCAGCAGCCTACGCCAGGGGAATCAGCCCCAGCATTTT

clone_size: .
d_call: .
j_call: TRBJ2-3
v_call: TRBV27
cdr3_length: 14
cdr3_aa: CASSLSNSLDTQYF
cdr3_nt: TGTGCCAGCAGTTTATCGAATTCGCTAGATACGCAGTATTTT

clone_size: once
d_call: .
j_call: TRBJ2-7
v_call: TRBV23-1
cdr3_length: 9
cdr3_aa: CARSFEQYF
cdr3_nt: TGCGCCAGGTCTTTCGAGCAGTACTTC

clone_size: .
d_call: .
j_call: TRBJ2-2
v_call: TRBV7-9
cdr3_length: 13
cdr3_aa: CASSFGAGGELFF
cdr3_nt: TGTGCCAGCAGCTTTGGCGCGGGCGGGGAGCTGTTTTTT

clone_size: .
d_call: TRBD1
j_call: TRBJ2-7
v_call: TRBV2
cdr3_length: 15
cdr3_aa: CASVRASGTGYEQYF
cdr3_nt: TGTGCCAGCGTCCGGGCTTCTGGGACAGGGTACGAGCAGTACTTC

clone_size: .
d_call: .
j_call: TRBJ1-3
v_call: TRBV7-8
cdr3_length: 16
cdr3_aa: CASSLISGDAGNTIYF
cdr3_nt: TGTGCCAGCAGCTTAATTTCAGGGGACGCTGGAAACACCATATATTTT

clone_size: .
d_call: .
j_call: TRBJ2-5
v_call: TRBV27
cdr3_length: 13
cdr3_aa: CASRPLLQETQYF
cdr3_nt: TGTGCCAGCAGGCCCTTGCTCCAAGAGACCCAGTACTTC

clone_size: .
d_call: TRBD2
j_call: TRBJ2-3
v_call: TRBV27
cdr3_length: 14
cdr3_aa: CASSPGTSGNTQYF
cdr3_nt: TGTGCCAGCAGTCCAGGAACTAGCGGTAATACGCAGTATTTT

clone_size: .
d_call: .
j_call: TRBJ2-1
v_call: TRBV6-6
cdr3_length: 15
cdr3_aa: CASSLSVGTYNEQFF
cdr3_nt: TGTGCCAGCAGTCTATCCGTAGGGACCTACAATGAGCAGTTCTTC

clone_size: .
d_call: TRBD1
j_call: TRBJ2-1
v_call: TRBV9
cdr3_length: 16
cdr3_aa: CASSEDGTGVSDEQFF
cdr3_nt: TGTGCCAGCAGCGAGGACGGGACAGGGGTATCTGATGAGCAGTTCTTC

clone_size: .
d_call: .
j_call: TRBJ2-2
v_call: TRBV5-1
cdr3_length: 15
cdr3_aa: CASSLALRGTGELFF
cdr3_nt: TGCGCCAGCAGCTTGGCCTTGCGGGGTACCGGGGAGCTGTTTTTT

clone_size: .
d_call: .
j_call: TRBJ2-6
v_call: TRBV2
cdr3_length: 16
cdr3_aa: CASSEWGRERANVLTF
cdr3_nt: TGTGCCAGCAGTGAATGGGGCAGGGAAAGGGCCAACGTCCTGACTTTC

clone_size: .
d_call: .
j_call: TRBJ2-7
v_call: TRBV5-6
cdr3_length: 14
cdr3_aa: CASSQTNVYYEQYF
cdr3_nt: TGTGCCAGCAGCCAAACTAATGTATACTACGAGCAGTACTTC

clone_size: .
d_call: .
j_call: TRBJ2-7
v_call: TRBV13
cdr3_length: 14
cdr3_aa: CASSPVANSYEQYF
cdr3_nt: TGTGCCAGCAGCCCCGTTGCCAATTCCTACGAGCAGTACTTC

clone_size: .
d_call: TRBD2
j_call: TRBJ2-5
v_call: TRBV27
cdr3_length: 14
cdr3_aa: CASSPSGKSETQYF
cdr3_nt: TGTGCCAGCAGTCCTAGCGGGAAGTCTGAGACCCAGTACTTC

clone_size: .
d_call: .
j_call: TRBJ2-5
v_call: TRBV12-5
cdr3_length: 16
cdr3_aa: CASGATGMGLQETQYF
cdr3_nt: TGTGCTAGTGGTGCTACAGGGATGGGTCTCCAAGAGACCCAGTACTTC